These 20 T cell receptor beta chains came from one sample sequenced in a study of blood T cell repertoires in COVID-19. Using immunoSEQ multiplex PCR, the repertoire was profiled, and TCRdb retains in-frame clones only, with some absent. The sample lists roughly 110,000 clones; around nine tenths were seen once. Sequenced sample: peripheral blood. The receptors shown here come from a woman in her thirties with acute or convalescent COVID-19.

The chain links TRBV7-9 to TRBJ2-7; D possibly corresponds to TRBD1 (5 bases). The CDR3 totals 13 residues. V lost 1 base and J 3 bases, leaving 7 bases between the germline ends. Per the germline V gene, CDR1 is SEHNR and CDR2 is FQNEAQ (reference sequence). This chain's CDR3 is CASSLEGNYEQYF. The DNA of the CDR3 is TGTGCCAGCAGCTTAGAGGGGAACTACGAGCAGTACTTC.

This clone was observed a single time. The rearrangement uses TRBV24-1 and TRBJ1-5; TRBD1 aligns across 7 bases. Germline CDR1 reads KGHDR; CDR2 reads SFDVKD. This CDR3 contains 19 residues. V lost 3 bases, J lost 2 bases, and 15 bases stayed unmatched. The CDR3 DNA is TGTGCCACCAGTGATACGACGATGACAGGGTCGGATGGCAATCAGCCCCAGCATTTT. Its protein product is CATSDTTMTGSDGNQPQHF.

The chain has TRBV3-1 (or the pseudogene TRBV3-2) and TRBJ2-7; D not certain. The CDR3 has 13 amino acids. V was cut by 1 base and J by 4 bases, with 8 bases left in between. The germline gives CDR1 LGHDT, CDR2 YNNKEL (reference sequence). The CDR3 region is CASSQVPHYEQYF. The CDR3 nucleotides are TGTGCCAGCAGCCAAGTACCACATTACGAGCAGTACTTC.

This chain connects TRBV5-6 to TRBJ1-2, with D possibly TRBD1 on 6 matching bases. V was trimmed by 3 bases and J by 6 bases, leaving 9 bases between them. CDR1 and CDR2 (germline): SGHDT, YYEEEE. CDR3 length: 12 amino acids. The CDR3 sequence: CASSWTADGYTF. The CDR3 DNA reads TGTGCCAGCAGCTGGACAGCCGATGGCTACACCTTC.

The chain links TRBV11-2 to TRBJ1-1; TRBD1 is a possible D gene (5 bases). Trimming pared 2 bases from V and 8 bases from J, leaving 9 bases between. Germline values: CDR1 SGHAT, CDR2 FQNNGV. The CDR3 runs to 12 residues. The CDR3 here is CASSLSGVEAFF. Written as DNA, the CDR3 is TGTGCCAGCAGCTTATCGGGGGTCGAAGCTTTCTTT.

The rearrangement links TRBV2 to TRBJ1-5; D is perhaps TRBD1 (5 bases). The V gene's germline CDR1 is SNHLY and CDR2 FYNNEI. Trimming removed 4 bases at V and 5 bases at J, with 12 bases between. This CDR3 contains 14 residues. For the CDR3, the DNA is TGTGCCAGCAGTGTAGGGCAGGGCCATCAGCCCCAGCATTTT. It is translated as CASSVGQGHQPQHF. The entire variable domain, with the rest obtained from reference TRBV2 and TRBJ1-5, is as follows: EPEVTQTPSHQVTQMGQEVILRCVPISNHLYFYWYRQILGQKVEFLVSFYNNEISEKSEIFDDQFSVERPDGSNFTLKIRSTKLEDSAMYFCASSVGQGHQPQHFGDGTRLSIL.

The chain carries TRBV5-6 and TRBJ2-1, with 9 positions matching TRBD2. This CDR3 contains 16 residues. Losses at the gene ends were 1 base for V and 2 bases for J; bases not matched to a gene: 4. Germline V gene data show CDR1 as SGHDT and CDR2 as YYEEEE. The CDR3 loop is CASSLFLAGTYNEQFF. The CDR3, as DNA: TGTGCCAGCAGCTTGTTCCTAGCGGGGACCTACAATGAGCAGTTCTTC. Drawing the rest from reference TRBV5-6 and TRBJ2-1, the complete variable domain is DAGVTQSPTHLIKTRGQQVTLRCSPKSGHDTVSWYQQALGQGPQFIFQYYEEEERQRGNFPDRFSGHQFPNYSSELNVNALLLGDSALYLCASSLFLAGTYNEQFFGPGTRLTVL.

This clone occurred a few times. This chain uses TRBV4-2 with TRBJ1-1; D gene unclear. The germline CDR1 and CDR2 sequences are LGHNA and YNFKEQ. This CDR3 spans 12 amino acids. V was shortened by 1 base and J by 2 bases, with 2 bases between the two germline ends. The CDR3 is CASSQANTEAFF. The CDR3 DNA sequence: TGTGCCAGCAGCCAAGCAAACACTGAAGCTTTCTTT.

The chain links TRBV9 to TRBJ2-1, with D unclear. CDR3 size: 12 residues. Per germline, CDR1 SGDLS and CDR2 YYNGEE. Between the trimmed V and J ends, which lost 4 bases and 5 bases, there was a span of 7 bases. The DNA of the CDR3 is TGTGCCAGCAGCCCCCGGGACAATGAGCAGTTCTTC. It specifies CASSPRDNEQFF.

The chain carries TRBV5-4 and TRBJ1-6; TRBD1 matches 7 bases. The CDR3 extends over 16 amino acids. Looked up from germline, CDR1 is SGHNT and CDR2 is YYREEE (reference sequence). V gave up 3 bases and J gave up 1 base; unmatched junction bases: 4. CDR3 sequence: CASSYDRVSYNSPLHF. The CDR3 DNA is TGTGCCAGCAGCTATGACAGGGTATCCTATAATTCACCCCTCCACTTT.

The chain carries TRBV6-5 and TRBJ1-1; D is possibly TRBD1 (5 bases). This CDR3 is 14 amino acids long. Germline CDR1 is MNHEY and CDR2 is SVGAGI. Deletions cut 2 bases from V and 0 bases from J, with 7 bases between. The CDR3 is CASSYRGVNTEAFF. In DNA, the CDR3 is TGTGCCAGCAGTTACCGGGGGGTGAACACTGAAGCTTTCTTT.

This chain joins TRBV3-1 (or the pseudogene TRBV3-2) and TRBJ1-1; D ambiguous. The CDR3 spans 13 residues. Trimming took off 6 bases at V and 1 base at J, with 9 bases between the two ends. Germline V lookup: CDR1 LGHDT, CDR2 YNNKEL (reference sequence). The CDR3, as DNA: TGTGCCAGCAGGCAAACATCGAACACTGAAGCTTTCTTT. Translated: CASRQTSNTEAFF.

The chain joins TRBV11-2 to TRBJ2-3, with TRBD2 matching 9 bases. Germline trimming cut 6 bases from V and 4 bases from J; bases unmatched to any gene: 11. CDR1 is SGHAT and CDR2 is FQNNGV in the germline V gene. The length of the CDR3 is 16 residues. CDR3 nucleotides: TGTGCCAGCAGACAGGCCGGTCTAGCGGGGTCAGATACGCAGTATTTT. It is translated as CASRQAGLAGSDTQYF.

This chain uses TRBV30 with TRBJ1-3; D unresolved. CDR1 is GTSNPN and CDR2 is SVGIG in the germline V gene (reference sequence). V lost 3 bases to trimming and J lost 3 bases, with 21 bases between them. This CDR3 has 17 residues. CDR3 bases: TGTGCCTGGAGGCGGGGTAGACTCCTCCGCGGTGGAAACACCATATATTTT. Translated, it gives CAWRRGRLLRGGNTIYF.

The chain employs TRBV28 and TRBJ1-1, with D possibly matching TRBD1 (6 bases). Germline CDR1 MDHEN, CDR2 SYDVKM. The CDR3 extends over 14 amino acids. The V end was cut by 4 bases, the J end by 4 bases, with 13 bases between. The CDR3 sequence is CASSWGAGGTEAFF. The CDR3 DNA reads TGTGCCAGCAGTTGGGGGGCGGGAGGCACTGAAGCTTTCTTT.

This clone was seen a few times. The chain links TRBV28 to TRBJ2-2, with 10 nucleotides matching TRBD2. Unmatched junction bases numbered 7, after V lost 8 bases and J lost 4 bases. The V gene's germline CDR1 is MDHEN and CDR2 SYDVKM. CDR3 length equals 15 residues. CDR3 sequence: CASGLAGEATGELFF. CDR3 nucleotide sequence: TGTGCCAGCGGGCTAGCGGGGGAGGCCACCGGGGAGCTGTTTTTT.

This chain uses TRBV27 with TRBJ2-7; D ambiguous. The CDR3 extends over 12 amino acids. Germline V gene data show CDR1 as MNHEY and CDR2 as SMNVEV (reference sequence). V was pared by 5 bases and J by 7 bases, with 12 bases between. This CDR3 reads CASSRQRGEQYF. DNA of the CDR3: TGTGCCAGCAGTAGGCAGCGTGGGGAGCAGTACTTC.

CDR3 in amino acids: CAMGSGILSEQFF. The DNA for the CDR3 is TGTGCCATGGGTAGCGGGATTCTTAGTGAGCAGTTCTTC. V and J are TRBV10-3 and TRBJ2-1, with 8 bases matching TRBD2. V shed 9 bases and J 9 bases; nucleotides not matched to a gene: 10. This CDR3 spans 13 amino acids. In germline, CDR1 is ENHRY, CDR2 SYGVKD.

The genes are TRBV24-1 and TRBJ1-5, with 7 bases aligning to TRBD1. The germline V gene has CDR1 KGHDR and CDR2 SFDVKD. The CDR3 consists of 14 residues. J lost 0 bases, V lost 10 bases, and 5 bases had no gene match. CDR3 nucleotides: TGTGCCACATGGACAGGCGATAGCAATCAGCCCCAGCATTTT. This sequence encodes CATWTGDSNQPQHF.

The CDR3 loop reads CASSLAFGQGGSGYTF. CDR3 coding DNA: TGTGCCAGCAGCTTAGCATTTGGACAGGGGGGTAGCGGCTACACCTTC. The V call is TRBV7-9, the J call TRBJ1-2; TRBD1 matches at 10 bases. V trimming: 0 bases; J trimming: 8 bases; junction bases outside the gene matches: 9. The CDR3 runs 16 residues. Germline lookup yields CDR1 SEHNR and CDR2 FQNEAQ (reference sequence).